This T cell receptor beta chain was sequenced during a study of cytomegalovirus exposure and HLA in healthy donors (dated by TCRdb to about 2017). With respect to the entire study: An earlier analysis of approximately 590 of the donors reported 250 to 300 Gb of sequence data and roughly 100 million unique TCR beta sequences from about 180 million T cells. An early release covering roughly 600 HLA-typed donors comprised roughly 300 gigabases of sequencing data and 85 million or so unique TCR sequences. Among the roughly 400 genotyped donors, roughly 80% belonged to the genetic ancestry cluster associated with self-reported Caucasian donors. The aim of the study was to test whether cataloging public T cell receptors could identify signatures of past pathogen exposure. The T cell repertoires of several hundred subjects were profiled by immunosequencing and related to cytomegalovirus serostatus. A separate validation cohort of roughly 120 different subjects was used in addition to the 666-subject first cohort. To predict cytomegalovirus infection status, the study combined high-throughput TCR immunosequencing, statistical association of individual TCRs with disease status, and machine learning. A later analysis re-examined previously published TCR beta repertoires from around 670 donors and added high-resolution HLA genotyping to investigate patterns of TCR occurrence. Rather than drawing on any new phenotypic data, the later analysis identified candidate immune exposures from TCR beta sequences and the way those sequences occurred across donors. To decide whether each TCR beta V gene segment behaved as functional or pseudogenic, an earlier analysis of over 500 of the donors relied on high-throughput TCR beta sequencing. Donor age, sex, ethnicity and CMV serostatus were collected together with the repertoire data. Genome-wide SNP genotypes for about 65% of the roughly 670 donors were used in a later genetic analysis, which treated that subset as a discovery cohort. Every repertoire in the discovery cohort had been generated on one and the same sequencing platform. HLA typing included class I and class II loci at four-digit resolution. Typing coverage differed by locus: A, B, C, DRB1 and DQB1 were typed in about 620-630 donors, DQA1 in approximately 520, DPA1 in 606, and DPB1 in 472. Because of strong linkage in the cohort, five DR-DQ haplotypes were treated as single units for association and clustering. Among 398 genotyped donors of the cohort, an average of around 250,000 unique TCR beta nucleotide sequences was sequenced per donor, of which roughly 18% were non-productive.

With respect to this clone: Its specific antigen is unknown. Per-nucleotide qualities are absent, and no much larger clonotype sits a single base away.

Beyond this particular receptor, the publication reports: Immune exposure information for the cohort was limited to CMV serostatus. According to the authors, the approach could potentially be generalized to other disease states and immunological phenotypes. Broadly in line with IMGT annotations, most TCR beta V segments showed up in productive rearrangements about 90% or about 30% of the time in an earlier analysis of around 600 of the donors. In this cohort, only TCR beta chains were sequenced, and detectable features were limited by the absence of alpha or paired-chain data. Strong co-occurrence of HLA alleles, especially DR and DQ, made assigning TCR associations to individual alleles difficult. In a later genetic analysis, a missense DCLRE1C variant was associated with V-gene and J-gene trimming of TCR beta chains, and the association was replicated in an independent cohort. In a later analysis, HLA-associated TCR beta chains were found to be more clonally expanded and to have lower generation probabilities than equally common non-associated chains. In a later analysis, more than 15,000 TCR beta sequences were associated with specific HLA alleles at a false discovery rate of 0.05. In vitro tests confirmed that a few of the cytomegalovirus-associated TCR beta chains recognize cytomegalovirus antigens. A further reported finding was that TCR beta sequences accurately predicted the HLA-A and HLA-B alleles for most subjects in the first cohort. In the study, around 150 TCR beta chains were listed as associated with cytomegalovirus. Most TCR sequences were seen in very few donors, while some public TCRs were found in many individuals. A later genetic analysis reported fewer N-insertions in productive TCRs among donors in an Asian-associated ancestry cluster than the roughly 620-donor mean. Because HLA typing was missing for some donors at each locus, association tests included only the typed subset. The earlier analysis of 587 of the donors excluded 15 to 20 rarely observed V segments, including chromosome 9 orphons, because counts were too low. A group of highly shared sequence variants was considered likely to be a technical artifact of the sequencing pipeline. Some IMGT-functional V segments, including TRBV6-2 and TRBV6-3, could not be distinguished by the 87-base-pair reads and were therefore excluded. Linkage disequilibrium might explain the correlated functional status among segregating V segments, but an unknown experimental factor could not be excluded. Roughly uniform sequencing depth across donors was assumed in presence/absence analyses, although this assumption may not hold. In both the original and validation cohorts, the classifier was reported to diagnose cytomegalovirus status with high specificity and sensitivity. In a later analysis, TCR association rates were found to vary across HLA loci, with the most associated TCRs seen for DRB1 alleles and the fewest for HLA-C alleles. According to a later analysis, most CMV-associated TCR beta chains appeared to be HLA-restricted, and the HLA associations seemed to be driven largely by CMV exposure. According to a later analysis, parvovirus B19, influenza, CMV and Epstein-Barr virus appeared linked to several top co-occurrence clusters.

The library was prepared using the immunoSEQ multiplex PCR assay. A mixture of 60 forward primers for TCR Vbeta segments and 13 reverse primers for TCR Jbeta segments was used in the multiplex PCR. Amplification of the CDR3 region of rearranged TCR beta genes was performed with a multiplex PCR assay on genomic DNA. Amplified TCR beta libraries were sequenced as 87-base-pair reads on the Illumina HiSeq System. Under the source paper's analysis protocol: A later analysis tallied around 80 million unique TCR beta chains across the 666 repertoires, and about 10 million of those chains were shared by two or more donors. Raw reads were error-corrected and collapsed into unique sequences with a nearest-neighbor algorithm that merged closely related sequences to remove PCR and sequencing errors. Alignment of CDR3 sequences to IMGT reference sequences was used to assign V, D and J gene segments. For a sequence to be retained, a match of at least six nucleotides was required to both a V gene segment and a J gene segment. A rearrangement was called productive if the CDR3 had no stop codons and remained in frame with V and J, and every other rearrangement was called non-productive. Following IMGT convention, CDR3 was defined as the stretch from the second conserved V-encoded cysteine up to the conserved J-encoded phenylalanine. In an earlier analysis of more than 550 of the donors, sequences lacking an unambiguous match to a single V gene segment were excluded. In an earlier analysis of some 590 of the donors, a V segment was called functional when productive rearrangements were above 56.7%, and segregating when the standard deviation between donors exceeded 5%. A statistical classification framework was developed to diagnose cytomegalovirus status using the catalog of TCR beta chain sequences. In a later analysis, V and J genes were assigned by comparing TCR nucleotide sequences against IMGT/GENE-DB human TR gene sequences. In a later analysis, CDR3 sequences and most-parsimonious VDJ recombination scenarios were assigned using the TCRdist pipeline. A later analysis defined each TCR beta chain by its CDR3 amino acid sequence plus V-gene family, and excluded reads lacking a unique V-gene family. In a later analysis, 450 to 600 highly shared, low-generation-probability nucleotide sequences were removed to address suspected cross-contamination and a sequencing artifact. For each public chain, a later analysis derived a clonal expansion index from normalized ranks of inferred template counts within each repertoire. A later analysis computed generation probabilities with a VDJ recombination model fitted to out-of-frame rearrangements, and checked the results against IGoR. Hypergeometric tests were used in a later analysis to score TCR-TCR, TCR-HLA and TCR-CMV co-occurrence, with a repertoire-size bias correction applied to the TCR pairs. False discovery rates were estimated in a later analysis by permuting HLA or CMV assignments 20 times. In a later analysis, co-occurring TCRs were grouped with DBSCAN, and TCRdist sequence similarity was added when clustering was performed within HLA-allele-positive subsets. For co-occurrence clustering, repertoires with fewer than 30,000 or more than 120,000 public chains were excluded, along with four or five repertoires with anomalous nucleotide sharing. The immuneACCESS repertoire file appears here via TCRdb, limited to in-frame rearrangements. These files lack a portion of the clones; in checked studies, under half of the deficit traces to unresolved V genes, and the cause of the others is not known. V and J calls and clone size are given by that table; D and trimming were obtained from the DNA. This sample lists around 150,000 clones; 66% were detected once. Of the sample, 1.5% to 2% falls within the top ten clones.

The cohort consisted of approximately 690 healthy bone marrow donors. All cohort members were sampled while nominally healthy, although unrecorded immune exposures were likely present. CMV serostatus was recorded as positive for 289 and negative for about 50% of the roughly 670 cohort members, whereas no CMV serostatus was recorded for the donor in question. A peripheral blood sample was provided by each donor, and peripheral blood mononuclear cells were used for TCR beta sequencing. Genomic DNA extraction from the blood cell samples was performed with the Qiagen DNeasy Blood Extraction Kit. The CDR3 contains 16 residues, cysteine and phenylalanine counted. The read is trimmed to its CDR3 DNA, 48 bases read in frame from base 1. The CDR1 and CDR2 encoded by the germline V gene are SGHDT and YYEEEE. The germline V and J ends show losses of 3 bases and 3 bases respectively, and no gene match explains 8 bases of the junction.

What was sequenced was PBMCs. This chain is built from TRBV5-6 and TRBJ2-1; TRBD1 agrees with 8 junctional bases. This TCR was recovered from a human donor in good health. Here is the DNA: TGTGCCAGCAGCTCTGCCGGGACAGGTGGCTACAATGAGCAGTTCTTC. Its translation reads: CASSSAGTGGYNEQFF.